One and the same sample provided the 15 T cell receptor beta chains below, sequenced in a study of blood T cell repertoires in COVID-19. Generated by immunoSEQ multiplex PCR, the TCRdb table keeps only in-frame clones and is missing some. The sample lists 15,000 to 20,000 clones; 65% to 90% were seen once. Sequenced input: peripheral blood. These receptors were obtained from a man aged 80 or over with acute or convalescent COVID-19.

The rearrangement uses TRBV7-3 and TRBJ2-2; perhaps TRBD1 as D (6 bases). This CDR3 contains 15 residues. Germline lookup yields CDR1 SGHTA and CDR2 FQGTGA. The V gene lost 5 bases and the J gene lost 5 bases, with 15 bases spanning the gap. CDR3 sequence (DNA): TGTGCCAGCAGCCGGGACAACATCCCAACCGGGGAGCTGTTTTTT. This codes for CASSRDNIPTGELFF.

V and J are TRBV29-1 and TRBJ1-4; D may be TRBD1 (6 bases). V lost 7 bases to trimming and J lost 7 bases, with 16 bases between them. The CDR3 is 13 amino acids. Germline CDR1 reads SQVTM; CDR2 reads ANQGSEA. The DNA for the CDR3 is TGCAGCGCCGGGGCCAGGGGCCGTGAAAAACTGTTTTTT. It yields the protein CSAGARGREKLFF.

This chain uses TRBV7-8 with TRBJ2-6; TRBD2 might be the D (5 bases). This CDR3 region has 18 residues. Per the germline V gene, CDR1 is SGHVS and CDR2 is FQNEAQ. Trimming removed 1 base from V and 0 bases from J, with 13 bases in between. The CDR3 here is CASSLVAGKISGANVLTF. DNA of the CDR3: TGTGCCAGCAGCTTAGTGGCCGGGAAGATCTCTGGGGCCAACGTCCTGACTTTC.

The CDR3 loop is CASSLPGQGFYGYTF. Written as DNA, the CDR3 is TGTGCCAGCAGCTTGCCGGGACAGGGATTCTATGGCTACACCTTC. This sequence joins TRBV7-2 and TRBJ1-2, with TRBD1 matching over 9 bases. CDR1 and CDR2 from the germline V gene are SGHTA and FQGNSA. This CDR3 has 15 residues. Trimming at V came to 3 bases and at J to 4 bases, leaving 6 bases not matched to a gene.

The chain combines TRBV7-6 with TRBJ1-1; D is possibly TRBD1 (5 bases). Germline loops: CDR1 SGHVS, CDR2 FNYEAQ. V was trimmed by 1 base and J by 9 bases, leaving 12 bases between them. The length of the CDR3 is 13 residues. This CDR3 reads CASSLGGGKKAFF. The CDR3 DNA sequence: TGTGCCAGCAGCTTAGGTGGGGGGAAGAAAGCTTTCTTT.

CDR3: CASSVDRVNTEAFF. In nucleotides, the CDR3 is TGTGCCAGCAGCGTAGACAGAGTGAACACTGAAGCTTTCTTT. The chain combines TRBV9 with TRBJ1-1; D is unresolved. Germline loops: CDR1 SGDLS, CDR2 YYNGEE. The CDR3 spans 14 residues. Trimming shortened V by 0 bases and J by 0 bases, and 6 bases separated the two germline ends.

The V call is TRBV4-2, the J call TRBJ1-2; the D is unclear. V shed 0 bases and J shed 4 bases, with 12 bases lying between them. Germline values: CDR1 LGHNA, CDR2 YNFKEQ. The CDR3 is 15 amino acids. CDR3 DNA: TGTGCCAGCAGCCAAGAATGGTCAGGCAGCTATGGCTACACCTTC. This sequence encodes CASSQEWSGSYGYTF.

This chain links TRBV27 with TRBJ2-1; 8 bases match TRBD2. This CDR3 has 13 residues. The germline V gene encodes CDR1 MNHEY and CDR2 SMNVEV (reference sequence). Trimming at V came to 6 bases and at J to 5 bases, leaving 3 bases not matched to a gene. CDR3 residues: CASSVAGHNEQFF. CDR3 DNA: TGTGCCAGCAGCGTAGCGGGGCACAATGAGCAGTTCTTC.

V is TRBV6-1 and J is TRBJ2-3; D not certain. The length of the CDR3 is 14 residues. Germline CDR1 reads MNHNS; CDR2 reads SASEGT. The V end was cut by 2 bases, the J end by 2 bases, with 8 bases between. The CDR3 nucleotides read TGTGCCAGCAGTGAATCCCTCCTCACAGATACGCAGTATTTT. It translates to CASSESLLTDTQYF.

The rearrangement joins TRBV5-1 to TRBJ1-1; D unclear. The V gene lost 4 bases and the J gene lost 6 bases, with 10 bases spanning the gap. CDR1 is SGHRS and CDR2 is YFSETQ in the germline V gene. This CDR3 is built from 12 residues. The CDR3, as DNA: TGCGCCAGCAGCCTAGCGGGGTCTGAAGCTTTCTTT. Translation: CASSLAGSEAFF.

V gene TRBV11-2 combines with J gene TRBJ2-5; D is perhaps TRBD1 (6 bases). Germline loops: CDR1 SGHAT, CDR2 FQNNGV. V shed 6 bases and J shed 5 bases, with 16 bases lying between them. The CDR3 is 14 amino acids. CDR3 amino acids: CASRRSTGIETQYF. CDR3 nucleotides: TGTGCCAGCAGACGCTCCACAGGGATCGAGACCCAGTACTTC.

The gene calls are TRBV7-2 and TRBJ2-1; TRBD2 matches at 11 bases. Trimming cost V 0 bases and J 7 bases; bases outside gene matches: 8. The CDR3 has 17 amino acids. Germline CDR1 is SGHTA and CDR2 is FQGNSA. CDR3 coding DNA: TGTGCCAGCAGCTTAGCGTCGGCACTAGCGGGGGTGAATGAGCAGTTCTTC. Translating it yields CASSLASALAGVNEQFF.

The rearrangement uses TRBV7-3 and TRBJ2-3; 9 bases fit TRBD2. Germline CDR1 reads SGHTA; CDR2 reads FQGTGA. V gave up 5 bases and J gave up 5 bases; unmatched junction bases: 5. CDR3 length: 14 residues. CDR3: CASSTGLAVDTQYF. The CDR3, as DNA: TGTGCCAGCAGCACGGGACTAGCTGTAGATACGCAGTATTTT.

The V and J genes are TRBV9 and TRBJ2-7; D is possibly TRBD1 (5 bases). V lost 0 bases and J 4 bases, leaving 14 bases between the germline ends. The CDR3 has 15 amino acids. In germline, CDR1 is SGDLS, CDR2 YYNGEE. CDR3 residues: CASSVAPGQAYEQYF. CDR3 bases: TGTGCCAGCAGCGTAGCCCCAGGGCAGGCGTACGAGCAGTACTTC. Full variable domain (missing parts from reference TRBV9 and TRBJ2-7): DSGVTQTPKHLITATGQRVTLRCSPRSGDLSVYWYQQSLDQGLQFLIQYYNGEERAKGNILERFSAQQFPDLHSELNLSSLELGDSALYFCASSVAPGQAYEQYFGPGTRLTVT.

The chain employs TRBV10-2 and TRBJ1-5; TRBD1 might be the D (5 bases). V lost 7 bases, J lost 2 bases, and 15 bases lay in between. This CDR3 contains 15 residues. The germline CDR1 and CDR2 sequences are WSHSY and SAAADI. For the CDR3, the DNA is TGCGCCAGCATTGATCGGTGGGGGGGCAATCAGCCCCAGCATTTT. Protein product: CASIDRWGGNQPQHF.